This T cell receptor (beta chain) was recorded in a study of identical twins. This clonotype was seen repeatedly, ten times or more. Template switching introduced a universal primer site, and the cDNA bore unique molecular identifiers. TCRdb itself ran the 5' RACE reads through MiXCR, one entry per CDR3 protein. The sample consists of 150,000 or so distinct CDR3 sequences, under 4.5% of them appearing once. The sequence was obtained from a man between 18 and 35 years old in good health. The source material was memory T cells sorted from blood.

CDR3 amino acids: CASGVNTEAFF. CDR3 nucleotide sequence: TGTGCCAGCGGAGTGAACACTGAAGCTTTCTTT. The chain recombines TRBV28 with TRBJ1-1; D ambiguous. Per the germline V gene, CDR1 is MDHEN and CDR2 is SYDVKM. V lost 8 bases to trimming and J lost 0 bases, with 4 bases between them. CDR3 length: 11 residues.